This T cell receptor beta chain derives from a study of blood T cell repertoires in COVID-19. Germline V gives CDR1 SGHTS, CDR2 YDEGEE. This CDR3 has 13 residues. Trimming cost V 7 bases and J 2 bases, with 13 bases left between them. Per the original data handling: Reference gene primers were amplified, and this amplification served to estimate nucleated cell counts. TCRdb's copy holds only in-frame clones and misses some; the assay was immunoSEQ multiplex PCR. Clone size and the V and J calls come from that table; the DNA yielded D and trimming. The sample lists over 200,000 clones, around 86% occurring once.

This receptor was obtained from a man aged 25 to 40 who had recovered from COVID-19. The V gene is TRBV5-8, the J gene TRBJ2-7, with D tentatively TRBD2 (6 bases). The sample was peripheral blood. As DNA, the CDR3 is TGTGCCAGCCTAGGAGGGTTAACCTACGAGCAGTACTTC. Its translation: CASLGGLTYEQYF.